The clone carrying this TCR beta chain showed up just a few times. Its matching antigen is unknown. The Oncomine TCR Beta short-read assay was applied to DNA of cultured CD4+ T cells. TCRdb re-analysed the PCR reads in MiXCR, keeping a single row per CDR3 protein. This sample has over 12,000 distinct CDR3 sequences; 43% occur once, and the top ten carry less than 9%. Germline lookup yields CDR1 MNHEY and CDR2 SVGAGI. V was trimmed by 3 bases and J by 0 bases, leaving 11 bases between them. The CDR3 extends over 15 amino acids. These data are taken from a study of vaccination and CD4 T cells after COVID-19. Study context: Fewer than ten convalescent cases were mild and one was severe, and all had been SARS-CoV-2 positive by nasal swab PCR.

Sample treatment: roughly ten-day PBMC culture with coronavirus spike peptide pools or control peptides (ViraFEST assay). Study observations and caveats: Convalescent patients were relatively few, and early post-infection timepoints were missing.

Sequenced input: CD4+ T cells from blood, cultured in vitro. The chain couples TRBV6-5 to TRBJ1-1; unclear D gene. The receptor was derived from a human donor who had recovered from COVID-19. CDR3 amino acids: CASSYSRQMNTEAFF. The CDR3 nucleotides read TGTGCCAGCAGTTATTCTAGGCAAATGAACACTGAAGCTTTCTTT.